A single sample gave rise to the 28 T cell receptor beta chains below, sequenced in a study of T cells in tuberculosis. The repertoire was sequenced with immunoSEQ multiplex PCR; TCRdb's copy has only in-frame clones and lacks some. The table includes 30,000 to 45,000 clones, approximately 93% detected once. Sequenced material: PBMCs. Every receptor here comes from a donor between 10 and 29 years old with latent tuberculosis or without tuberculosis infection.

The J gene is TRBJ2-7, the V gene TRBV10-3; 8 nucleotides line up with TRBD1. CDR3 length: 13 residues. The V gene end was trimmed by 4 bases and the J gene end by 3 bases; junction bases not matched to a gene: 2. Germline-derived CDR1 and CDR2 are ENHRY and SYGVKD. The CDR3: CAISAGQGYEQYF. For the CDR3, the DNA is TGTGCCATCAGTGCCGGACAGGGCTACGAGCAGTACTTC.

The genes are TRBV11-3 and TRBJ2-3, with 14 bases lining up with TRBD2. The CDR3 is made up of 16 amino acids. V lost 5 bases and J lost 4; bases outside the gene matches: 5. The germline CDR1 and CDR2 sequences are SGHNT and YENEEA. The CDR3 DNA follows: TGTGCCAGCAGCCGGACTAGCGGGGGGTTCGCAGATACGCAGTATTTT. This gives the protein CASSRTSGGFADTQYF.

This rearrangement joins TRBV6-6 to TRBJ2-4; TRBD2 agrees at 11 bases. Germline V gives CDR1 MNHNY, CDR2 SVGAGI (reference sequence). The CDR3 is 14 residues long. Trimming at V came to 4 bases and at J to 5 bases, leaving 1 base not matched to a gene. Here the CDR3 reads CASSLAGGENIQYF. The CDR3 DNA sequence: TGTGCCAGCAGTTTAGCGGGGGGGGAAAACATTCAGTACTTC.

The rearrangement links TRBV5-1 to TRBJ1-3; weak D call: TRBD1 (5 bases). The CDR3 contains 16 residues. Germline CDR1 and CDR2: SGHRS and YFSETQ. V was cut by 0 bases and J by 0 bases, with 10 bases left in between. The CDR3: CASSLEVRDSGNTIYF. Written as DNA, the CDR3 is TGCGCCAGCAGCTTGGAAGTCAGGGACTCTGGAAACACCATATATTTT.

The V gene is TRBV6-1, the J gene TRBJ1-2; 8 bases agree with TRBD1. CDR1 and CDR2 (germline): MNHNS, SASEGT. Trimming took 6 bases from V and 2 from J; bases not matched to a gene: 8. The CDR3 is 15 residues long. The CDR3 DNA follows: TGTGCCAGCAGCCCAGGGGGCGTTTGGAACTATGGCTACACCTTC. This sequence encodes CASSPGGVWNYGYTF.

The chain combines TRBV7-8 with TRBJ1-2; no clear D gene. This CDR3 spans 15 amino acids. Trimming took off 2 bases at V and 4 bases at J, with 14 bases between the two ends. Germline V gene sequence: CDR1 SGHVS, CDR2 FQNEAQ. The CDR3 protein is CASSLFGGSSYGYTF. The CDR3 nucleotides are TGTGCCAGCAGCTTATTCGGCGGGTCGAGCTATGGCTACACCTTC.

The chain has TRBV6-1 and TRBJ1-3; D is uncertain. Germline CDR1 reads MNHNS; CDR2 reads SASEGT. CDR3 size: 15 residues. V lost 0 bases and J lost 2, with 8 bases in between. CDR3 coding DNA: TGTGCCAGCAGTGAAGCAACCGGGGCTGGAAACACCATATATTTT. This codes for CASSEATGAGNTIYF.

The CDR3 protein is CASSPSGTGGITEAFF. The DNA for the CDR3 is TGTGCCAGCAGCCCCTCGGGGACAGGGGGGATCACTGAAGCTTTCTTT. The chain employs TRBV27 and TRBJ1-1, with 11 bases matching TRBD1. Germline-derived CDR1 and CDR2 are MNHEY and SMNVEV (reference sequence). The CDR3 covers 16 residues. Trimming cost V 6 bases and J 4 bases; bases outside gene matches: 10.

The V gene is TRBV6-4, the J gene TRBJ2-1; D gene unclear. The CDR3 runs to 15 residues. V shed 5 bases and J shed 7 bases, with 18 bases lying between them. Per the germline V gene, CDR1 is MRHNA and CDR2 is SNTAGT. DNA for the CDR3: TGTGCCAGCAGTAACGACCGTGAGGCGTGGAATGAGCAGTTCTTC. The encoded protein is CASSNDREAWNEQFF.

The chain couples TRBV2 to TRBJ1-3; D gene unclear. CDR1 and CDR2 (germline): SNHLY, FYNNEI. The V and J ends lost 0 bases and 7 bases respectively, with 10 bases between them. The CDR3 totals 14 residues. CDR3 DNA sequence: TGTGCCAGCAGTGAAGCGCTTGTGAGCAACACCATATATTTT. Translating gives CASSEALVSNTIYF. The variable domain in full, with the rest retrieved from reference TRBV2 and TRBJ1-3, is EPEVTQTPSHQVTQMGQEVILRCVPISNHLYFYWYRQILGQKVEFLVSFYNNEISEKSEIFDDQFSVERPDGSNFTLKIRSTKLEDSAMYFCASSEALVSNTIYFGEGSWLTVV.

The chain uses TRBV5-1 and TRBJ1-4; the match to TRBD1 covers 7 bases. Per germline, CDR1 SGHRS and CDR2 YFSETQ. V was pared by 4 bases and J by 5 bases, with 5 bases of the junction left unmatched. The CDR3 contains 14 residues. CDR3 loop: CASSQGQMNEKLFF. The CDR3 region has the DNA TGCGCCAGCAGCCAGGGACAGATGAATGAAAAACTGTTTTTT.

This sequence joins TRBV19 and TRBJ1-2; D might be TRBD1 (5 bases). Trimming took off 3 bases at V and 2 bases at J, with 13 bases between the two ends. The length of the CDR3 is 15 residues. Germline lookup yields CDR1 LNHDA and CDR2 SQIVND (reference sequence). CDR3 DNA: TGTGCCAGTAGTATTTTAGGGGACTCCAACTATGGCTACACCTTC. Translated: CASSILGDSNYGYTF.

The chain carries TRBV20-1 and TRBJ1-3; unclear D gene. The V end lost 6 bases, the J end lost 3 bases, and 3 bases lay between the germline ends. This CDR3 has 10 amino acids. Germline assignment: CDR1 DFQATT and CDR2 SNEGSKA (reference sequence). Here the CDR3 DNA reads TGCAGTGCCGTTGGAAACACCATATATTTT. It specifies CSAVGNTIYF.

A single count supports this clone. V is TRBV5-1 and J is TRBJ2-7; TRBD1 aligns across 7 bases. The CDR3 runs 13 residues. With V trimmed by 3 bases and J by 4 bases, 4 bases remained unmatched. Per the germline V gene, CDR1 is SGHRS and CDR2 is YFSETQ. The CDR3 DNA is TGCGCCAGCAGCTGGGACAGTGGTTACGAGCAGTACTTC. Translated: CASSWDSGYEQYF.

This sequence joins TRBV5-6 and TRBJ1-4; D is ambiguous. This CDR3 region has 12 residues. Germline V gene lookup returns CDR1 SGHDT and CDR2 YYEEEE. Trimming removed 4 bases from V and 8 bases from J, with 9 bases in between. This CDR3 is CASSRGREKLFF. CDR3 nucleotide sequence: TGTGCCAGCAGCCGAGGGAGGGAAAAACTGTTTTTT.

The V and J genes are TRBV18 and TRBJ2-3, with 10 bases matching TRBD2. Germline-derived CDR1 and CDR2 are KGHSH and LQKENI. V gave up 3 bases and J gave up 0 bases; unmatched junction bases: 3. The CDR3 has 16 residues. CDR3: CASSPTLAGSTDTQYF. DNA of the CDR3: TGTGCCAGCTCACCGACACTAGCGGGGAGCACAGATACGCAGTATTTT. Together with reference TRBV18 and TRBJ2-3, the CDR3 gives the full variable domain: NAGVMQNPRHLVRRRGQEARLRCSPMKGHSHVYWYRQLPEEGLKFMVYLQKENIIDESGMPKERFSAEFPKEGPSILRIQQVVRGDSAAYFCASSPTLAGSTDTQYFGPGTRLTVL.

This clone is a singleton in its sample. The chain is built from TRBV4-2 and TRBJ2-2; D is perhaps TRBD1 (6 bases). This CDR3 contains 14 residues. Deletions cut 4 bases from V and 3 bases from J, with 9 bases between. The germline V gene has CDR1 LGHNA and CDR2 YNFKEQ. The CDR3 bases are TGTGCCAGCAGCCCGTCAGGGGACACCGGGGAGCTGTTTTTT. It specifies CASSPSGDTGELFF.

The chain employs TRBV2 and TRBJ2-2; 7 bases align to TRBD2. The germline V gene has CDR1 SNHLY and CDR2 FYNNEI. The ends lost 8 bases at V and 8 bases at J; junction bases unmatched: 5. The CDR3 is made up of 12 amino acids. CDR3 in DNA: TGTGCCAGCCAGCGGGAAGATGGGGAGCTGTTTTTT. Its translation is CASQREDGELFF.

The DNA of the CDR3 is TGTGCCAGCAGTTACGGGACAGATAATGAAAAACTGTTTTTT. This gives the protein CASSYGTDNEKLFF. The chain is built from TRBV6-6 and TRBJ1-4, with 7 positions matching TRBD1. The V segment lost 2 bases and the J segment 4 bases; nucleotides outside the gene matches: 1. The germline gives CDR1 MNHNY, CDR2 SVGAGI (reference sequence). The CDR3 has 14 residues.

The chain carries TRBV29-1 and TRBJ1-1; D is perhaps TRBD1 (6 bases). The V end lost 7 bases, the J end lost 3 bases, and 12 bases lay between the germline ends. The CDR3 contains 12 residues. Per germline, CDR1 SQVTM and CDR2 ANQGSEA. The CDR3 DNA reads as TGCAGCGCAGCACAGGGCCACACTGAAGCTTTCTTT. Residues: CSAAQGHTEAFF.

The CDR3 DNA reads TGTGCCAGCGACCCACTAAGCTCCTACAATGAGCAGTTCTTC. Its translation: CASDPLSSYNEQFF. The chain carries TRBV18 and TRBJ2-1; D is uncertain. Germline assignment: CDR1 KGHSH and CDR2 LQKENI. This CDR3 has 14 residues. The V and J ends lost 8 bases and 0 bases respectively, with 11 bases between them.

V usage is TRBV27 and J usage is TRBJ1-1; 10 nucleotides agree with TRBD1. The CDR3 contains 17 residues. The ends lost 7 bases at V and 4 bases at J; junction bases unmatched: 15. Germline V gene lookup returns CDR1 MNHEY and CDR2 SMNVEV (reference sequence). CDR3 amino acids: CASKFLGQGSSTTEAFF. DNA of the CDR3: TGTGCCAGCAAATTTTTGGGACAGGGGTCTTCAACCACTGAAGCTTTCTTT.

The rearrangement links TRBV5-4 to TRBJ2-1; TRBD1 agrees at 9 bases. The V segment lost 1 base and the J segment 1 base; nucleotides outside the gene matches: 9. Germline V gene data show CDR1 as SGHNT and CDR2 as YYREEE (reference sequence). This CDR3 is built from 18 residues. This CDR3 is CASSLSPTGTGSYNEQFF. In DNA, the CDR3 is TGTGCCAGCAGCTTGAGTCCCACCGGGACAGGGTCCTACAATGAGCAGTTCTTC.

The V and J genes are TRBV7-8 and TRBJ2-1; D gene uncertain. Looked up from germline, CDR1 is SGHVS and CDR2 is FQNEAQ. This CDR3 is 13 amino acids long. V gave up 3 bases and J gave up 7 bases, with 10 bases separating them. CDR3 in DNA: TGTGCCAGCAGCTTTTCGCGCGCAAATGAGCAGTTCTTC. Translation: CASSFSRANEQFF.

The chain links TRBV13 to TRBJ2-3; 9 nucleotides line up with TRBD1. With 4 bases clipped from V and 8 bases from J, the junction kept 4 bases outside the gene matches. The CDR3 is 13 residues long. Germline values: CDR1 PRHDT, CDR2 FYEKMQ (reference sequence). In DNA form, the CDR3 reads TGTGCCAGCAGCTCCGGGACAGGGATTACGCAGTATTTT. Its translation is CASSSGTGITQYF.

The chain joins TRBV4-3 to TRBJ1-2; 7 bases line up with TRBD1. V was clipped by 3 bases and J by 4 bases; unmatched bases: 11. Germline CDR1 and CDR2: LGHNA and YSLEER. This CDR3 has 16 residues. DNA for the CDR3: TGCGCCAGCAGCCAGGACGGACAGGCCGGGCGCTATGGCTACACCTTC. Its protein is CASSQDGQAGRYGYTF.

The chain employs TRBV4-3 and TRBJ1-1; tentative D call: TRBD1 (6 bases). The CDR3 extends over 14 amino acids. Trimming removed 4 bases from V and 4 bases from J, with 13 bases in between. Germline V CDR1 and CDR2: LGHNA, YSLEER. CDR3 protein: CASSLGGGGTEAFF. The CDR3 DNA reads TGCGCCAGCAGCCTCGGGGGCGGGGGCACTGAAGCTTTCTTT.

The chain combines TRBV18 with TRBJ1-2; TRBD1 is a possible D gene (6 bases). V was pared by 4 bases and J by 6 bases, with 33 bases between. CDR3 size: 20 residues. In germline, CDR1 is KGHSH, CDR2 LQKENI. CDR3 sequence (DNA): TGTGCCAGCTCACTGTTACCGCGCGGGGGCAGGGACTTAGATCTGGATGGCTACACCTTC. It translates to CASSLLPRGGRDLDLDGYTF.